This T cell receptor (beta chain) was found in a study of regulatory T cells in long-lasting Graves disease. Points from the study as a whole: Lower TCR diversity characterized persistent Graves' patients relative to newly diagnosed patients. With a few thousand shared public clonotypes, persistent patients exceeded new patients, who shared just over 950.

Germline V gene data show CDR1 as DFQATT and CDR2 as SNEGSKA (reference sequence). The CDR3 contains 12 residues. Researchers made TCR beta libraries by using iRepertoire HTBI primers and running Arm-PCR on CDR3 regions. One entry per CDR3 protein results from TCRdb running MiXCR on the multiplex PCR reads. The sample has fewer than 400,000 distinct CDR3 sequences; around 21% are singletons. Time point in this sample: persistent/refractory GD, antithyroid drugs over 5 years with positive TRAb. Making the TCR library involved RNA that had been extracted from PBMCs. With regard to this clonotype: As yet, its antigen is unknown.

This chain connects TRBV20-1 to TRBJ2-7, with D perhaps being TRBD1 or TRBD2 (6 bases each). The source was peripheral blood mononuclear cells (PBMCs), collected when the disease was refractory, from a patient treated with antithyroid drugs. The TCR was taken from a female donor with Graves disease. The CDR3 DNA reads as TGCTCCCTAGGGGGACTTGGCTACGAGCAGTACTTC. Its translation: CSLGGLGYEQYF.